This T cell receptor beta chain was identified in a study of T cells after yellow fever vaccination. Study-wide findings and caveats: Post-booster samples contained most primary-vaccination clones (more than 95% CD4, around 89% CD8).

Of note for this clonotype: No antigen is known for it.

Germline values: CDR1 SGDLS, CDR2 YYNGEE. The germline V and J ends were trimmed by 0 bases and 7 bases, with 5 bases remaining between them. The CDR3 is 12 residues long. From the 5' RACE reads, TCRdb called clonotypes with MiXCR, one entry per CDR3 protein. Seen here are around 610,000 distinct CDR3 sequences, about 13% observed once, and the top ten hold roughly an eighth. This chain links TRBV9 with TRBJ2-1; D uncertain. This receptor was obtained from a man younger than 45 who received the YFV17D yellow fever vaccine. The sample in question was PBMCs, obtained on the day of the yellow fever booster vaccination. CDR3 coding DNA: TGTGCCAGCAGCGTAGGGCCAAATGAGCAGTTCTTC. This sequence encodes CASSVGPNEQFF.